Presented here are 13 T cell receptor beta chains from one specimen sequenced in a study of a mutant IDH1 vaccine in newly diagnosed glioma. These receptors' antigens are unknown. Some clones are missing from TCRdb's copy, which holds only in-frame ones; the method was immunoSEQ multiplex PCR. The sample consists of 20,000 to 30,000 clones, 82% of them appearing once. Time point in this sample: week 47, end of study. The vaccine gave 300 ug of a 20-mer mutant IDH1 peptide subcutaneously per dose. Here the sequenced sample was PBMCs, taken from a glioma patient whose treatment included an IDH1 peptide vaccine. These receptors all stem from a man aged 40-50 years with glioma. Some clones in this sample may be carry-over from other donors' samples.

The chain joins TRBV6-4 to TRBJ1-4; no clear D gene. The germline V gene has CDR1 MRHNA and CDR2 SNTAGT. Trimming pared 7 bases from V and 8 bases from J, leaving 17 bases between. The CDR3 spans 14 residues. CDR3 residues: CASIRVRPPEKLFF. As DNA, the CDR3 is TGTGCCAGCATAAGAGTCAGACCTCCCGAAAAACTGTTTTTT.

In this sample, this clone turned up a few times. V gene TRBV30 combines with J gene TRBJ1-1, with 7 positions matching TRBD1. The CDR3 contains 11 residues. In germline, CDR1 is GTSNPN, CDR2 SVGIG (reference sequence). Unmatched junction bases numbered 9, after V lost 5 bases and J lost 12 bases. The CDR3 DNA reads as TGTGCCTGGGGGAGGGGACAGCGATCTTTCTTT. This translates into CAWGRGQRSFF.

This chain joins TRBV27 and TRBJ2-6; D gene unclear. The CDR3 has 13 amino acids. V lost 4 bases to trimming and J lost 3 bases, with 4 bases between them. Per the germline V gene, CDR1 is MNHEY and CDR2 is SMNVEV (reference sequence). In DNA form, the CDR3 reads TGTGCCAGCAGTTGGGATGGGGCCAACGTCCTGACTTTC. This sequence encodes CASSWDGANVLTF.

The rearrangement uses TRBV11-2 and TRBJ2-1; 8 bases fit TRBD2. The CDR3 covers 14 residues. After removal of 3 bases from V and 6 bases from J, the junction contained 4 bases not matched to a gene. Germline CDR1 is SGHAT and CDR2 is FQNNGV. The CDR3: CASSFAGGINEQFF. CDR3 nucleotide sequence: TGTGCCAGCAGCTTCGCGGGGGGCATCAATGAGCAGTTCTTC.

This chain uses TRBV5-1 with TRBJ1-2, with D possibly being TRBD1 (5 bases). Germline values: CDR1 SGHRS, CDR2 YFSETQ. The CDR3 extends over 15 amino acids. Trimming shortened V by 4 bases and J by 0 bases, and 13 bases separated the two germline ends. The CDR3: CASSARDGPNYGYTF. Here the CDR3 DNA reads TGCGCCAGCAGCGCCCGGGACGGACCTAACTATGGCTACACCTTC.

The J gene is TRBJ1-4, the V gene TRBV6-5; the D gene is possibly TRBD1 (5 bases). In germline, CDR1 is MNHEY, CDR2 SVGAGI. V lost 2 bases to trimming and J lost 10 bases, with 20 bases between them. The CDR3 loop spans 16 amino acids. The CDR3 DNA follows: TGTGCCAGCAGTTACAGAGGGACTACCGGTGGGGGAAAACTGTTTTTT. Residues: CASSYRGTTGGGKLFF.

The rearrangement uses TRBV5-1 and TRBJ1-6; D gene unclear. Trimming stripped 6 bases from V and 6 bases from J, with 13 bases between. The CDR3 contains 14 residues. The germline CDR1 and CDR2 sequences are SGHRS and YFSETQ. The CDR3 here is CASNPGISNSPLHF. DNA of the CDR3: TGCGCCAGCAATCCGGGGATATCTAATTCACCCCTCCACTTT.

This rearrangement joins TRBV5-1 to TRBJ1-1; D remains ambiguous. V gave up 2 bases and J gave up 1 base, with 9 bases separating them. The V gene's germline CDR1 is SGHRS and CDR2 YFSETQ. The CDR3 is made up of 14 amino acids. CDR3 protein: CASSFTPQNTEAFF. CDR3 coding DNA: TGCGCCAGCAGCTTTACCCCTCAGAACACTGAAGCTTTCTTT.

DNA of the CDR3: TGTGCCAGCAGGGTAAACGGGGAAGCTTTCTTT. It specifies CASRVNGEAFF. V and J are TRBV7-8 and TRBJ1-1; D uncertain. The CDR3 length is 11 residues. V shed 6 bases and J shed 8 bases, with 10 bases lying between them. CDR1 and CDR2 from the germline V gene are SGHVS and FQNEAQ. Using reference TRBV7-8 and TRBJ1-1 for the parts outside the CDR3, the full variable domain is GAGVSQSPRYKVAKRGQDVALRCDPISGHVSLFWYQQALGQGPEFLTYFQNEAQLDKSGLPSDRFFAERPEGSVSTLKIQRTQQEDSAVYLCASRVNGEAFFGQGTRLTVV.

V usage is TRBV10-3 and J usage is TRBJ2-3; D is undetermined. Trimming took 0 bases from V and 2 from J, leaving 6 bases between them. The CDR3 is made up of 14 amino acids. The germline V gene has CDR1 ENHRY and CDR2 SYGVKD. The CDR3 here is CAISESMTTDTQYF. Here the CDR3 DNA reads TGTGCCATCAGTGAGTCGATGACCACAGATACGCAGTATTTT.

This rearrangement joins TRBV9 to TRBJ1-2; D is perhaps TRBD1 (6 bases). The CDR3 length is 13 residues. Trimming took off 6 bases at V and 7 bases at J, with 16 bases between the two ends. Germline CDR1 and CDR2: SGDLS and YYNGEE. The CDR3 protein is CASNNRVGAGYTF. The CDR3 DNA sequence: TGTGCCAGCAACAACAGGGTCGGTGCTGGCTACACCTTC.

In the case of this clone: This sample also contains other DNA sequences that code for the same CDR3. The chain joins TRBV30 to TRBJ1-2; perhaps TRBD1 as D (6 bases). The CDR3 loop spans 11 amino acids. V lost 4 bases and J lost 12, with 15 bases in between. Germline lookup yields CDR1 GTSNPN and CDR2 SVGIG (reference sequence). The CDR3 sequence: CAWTTGRRDTF. The DNA for the CDR3 is TGTGCCTGGACTACAGGGAGGCGGGACACCTTC.

The J gene is TRBJ2-7, the V gene TRBV13; D possibly corresponds to TRBD1 (6 bases). The CDR3 length is 13 residues. Trimming cost V 4 bases and J 4 bases, with 11 bases left between them. Germline CDR1 reads PRHDT; CDR2 reads FYEKMQ (reference sequence). CDR3 bases: TGTGCCAGCAGCTCAGTGGGGGCATACGAGCAGTACTTC. This sequence encodes CASSSVGAYEQYF. The entire variable domain, with the rest obtained from reference TRBV13 and TRBJ2-7, is as follows: AAGVIQSPRHLIKEKRETATLKCYPIPRHDTVYWYQQGPGQDPQFLISFYEKMQSDKGSIPDRFSAQQFSDYHSELNMSSLELGDSALYFCASSSVGAYEQYFGPGTRLTVT.